The entry below describes one TCR beta chain. Its cognate antigen is unknown. This sample stems from a study of cytomegalovirus exposure and HLA in healthy donors. Study-level results: When analyzed later, a missense DCLRE1C variant was found to be linked to TCR beta V- and J-gene trimming. In a later analysis, DRB1 alleles had the most associated TCRs; HLA-C alleles the fewest.

Germline values: CDR1 LNHDA, CDR2 SQIVND (reference sequence). CDR3 length: 16 amino acids. The V end was cut by 4 bases, the J end by 4 bases, with 19 bases between. PCR used 60 Vbeta primers and 13 Jbeta primers. The table came from immunoSEQ multiplex PCR; TCRdb's copy has only in-frame clones and leaves some out. The sample yields 150,000 to 200,000 clones, about 75% seen once. The sample taken for sequencing was PBMCs. The chain is built from TRBV19 and TRBJ1-2, with TRBD1 as a possible D gene (6 bases). The sequence was collected from a male donor in good health and CMV-seronegative. CDR3 bases: TGTGCCAGTAGTACCGGCGGGCGGGGGGCCTCCTATGGCTACACCTTC. This sequence encodes CASSTGGRGASYGYTF.